The sequence of this T cell receptor beta chain was determined in a study of sequential checkpoint blockade in melanoma. The CDR3 totals 15 residues. Germline V gene sequence: CDR1 MNHNY, CDR2 SVGAGI (reference sequence). V lost 5 bases to trimming and J lost 4 bases; unmatched junction nucleotides: 9. Described treatment: randomized to nivolumab then ipilimumab (arm A) or the reverse (arm B). Sorted cells were live CD3+CD8+, lacking CD19 and CD56, from PBMCs. The data were produced by immunoSEQ multiplex PCR, yet TCRdb's version contains in-frame clones alone and is incomplete. This table has 17,000 or so clones, roughly 70% appearing once.

The sequenced sample was CD8+ T cells sorted from blood (inferred from file names), obtained from a patient given nivolumab and ipilimumab in sequence. This TCR derives from a human donor with melanoma. The chain recombines TRBV6-6 with TRBJ2-7; 9 bases are a match to TRBD1. The CDR3 region has the DNA TGTGCCAGCAGTAAAGCCGGGACAGGGATTTACGAGCAGTACTTC. Protein product: CASSKAGTGIYEQYF.